This T cell receptor (beta chain) was recovered during a study of T cells in Graves' hyperthyroidism and ophthalmopathy. Based on clinical symptoms, serum thyroxine and TRAb, thyroid ultrasound and orbital computed tomography, diagnoses were reached. PBMCs were obtained from over 8.5 ml fresh peripheral blood. Using RNA transcripts as the source, TCR beta CDR3 regions were amplified. HTBI primers were employed in a first-round RT-PCR of the TCR CDR3. TCRdb re-derived calls from the multiplex PCR reads in MiXCR, one entry per CDR3 protein. The sample lists about 360,000 distinct CDR3 sequences; around 13% were seen once. This clonotype has ten or more counts. Its matching antigen is unknown. Findings of the study overall: Using 13 V-J features, a model discriminated ophthalmopathy from stable hyperthyroidism.

The CDR3 length is 13 residues. The ends were cut back, 4 bases at V and 3 bases at J, with 10 bases in the middle. CDR1 is SGHRS and CDR2 is YFSETQ in the germline V gene. The chain carries TRBV5-1 and TRBJ1-1; D is perhaps TRBD1 (6 bases). Sequences were obtained from blood. The source of this sequence is a woman in her late teens or twenties with Graves' hyperthyroidism. The CDR3 sequence: CASSAGADTEAFF. Here the CDR3 DNA reads TGCGCCAGCAGCGCAGGGGCCGACACTGAAGCTTTCTTT. Looking up the rest from reference TRBV5-1 and TRBJ1-1 gives the full variable domain: KAGVTQTPRYLIKTRGQQVTLSCSPISGHRSVSWYQQTPGQGLQFLFEYFSETQRNKGNFPGRFSGRQFSNSRSEMNVSTLELGDSALYLCASSAGADTEAFFGQGTRLTVV.